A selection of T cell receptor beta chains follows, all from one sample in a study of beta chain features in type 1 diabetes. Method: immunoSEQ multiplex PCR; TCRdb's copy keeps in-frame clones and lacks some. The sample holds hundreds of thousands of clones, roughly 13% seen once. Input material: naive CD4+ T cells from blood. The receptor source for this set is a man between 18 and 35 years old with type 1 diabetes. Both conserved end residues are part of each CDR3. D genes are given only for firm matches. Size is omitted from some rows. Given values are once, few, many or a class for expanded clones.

CDR3aa: CASSPGTKLSSNQPQHF
CDR3nt: TGTGCCAGCAGCCCCGGGACAAAATTATCAAGCAATCAGCCCCAGCATTTT
abundance: few
j_gene: TRBJ1-5
v_gene: TRBV25-1
d_gene: NA

CDR3aa: CAWSRQGAEGGYTF
CDR3nt: TGTGCCTGGAGCCGGCAGGGGGCGGAGGGTGGCTACACCTTC
abundance: few
j_gene: TRBJ1-2
v_gene: TRBV30
d_gene: TRBD1

CDR3aa: CASSSDSYEQYF
CDR3nt: TGTGCCAGCAGCTCCGACTCGTACGAGCAGTACTTC
abundance: NA
j_gene: TRBJ2-7
v_gene: TRBV6-5
d_gene: NA

CDR3aa: CASSWTGLTEAFF
CDR3nt: TGTGCCAGCAGCTGGACAGGTCTAACTGAAGCTTTCTTT
abundance: few
j_gene: TRBJ1-1
v_gene: TRBV7-8
d_gene: TRBD1

CDR3aa: CASSERDYGYTF
CDR3nt: TGTGCCAGCAGTGAAAGAGACTATGGCTACACCTTC
abundance: NA
j_gene: TRBJ1-2
v_gene: TRBV2
d_gene: NA

CDR3aa: CASSFDSPSYEQYF
CDR3nt: TGCGCCAGCAGCTTTGACAGTCCGTCCTACGAGCAGTACTTC
abundance: few
j_gene: TRBJ2-7
v_gene: TRBV5-1
d_gene: NA

CDR3aa: CASSVQGAYEQYF
CDR3nt: TGTGCCAGCAGCGTACAGGGAGCCTACGAGCAGTACTTC
abundance: NA
j_gene: TRBJ2-7
v_gene: TRBV6-5
d_gene: NA

CDR3aa: CASSGQGPTEAFF
CDR3nt: TGTGCCAGCAGTGGTCAGGGGCCCACTGAAGCTTTCTTT
abundance: once
j_gene: TRBJ1-1
v_gene: TRBV6-1
d_gene: NA

CDR3aa: CASNQDGRAYGYTF
CDR3nt: TGTGCCAGCAACCAGGACGGTCGGGCCTATGGCTACACCTTC
abundance: few
j_gene: TRBJ1-2
v_gene: TRBV2
d_gene: NA

CDR3aa: CASRSGSNQPQHF
CDR3nt: TGTGCCAGCAGATCAGGGAGCAATCAGCCCCAGCATTTT
abundance: few
j_gene: TRBJ1-5
v_gene: TRBV7-2
d_gene: NA

CDR3aa: CACFLAGSYNEQFF
CDR3nt: TGTGCCTGCTTTCTAGCGGGGTCCTACAATGAGCAGTTCTTC
abundance: few
j_gene: TRBJ2-1
v_gene: TRBV30
d_gene: TRBD2

CDR3aa: CASSFSSGASYNEQFF
CDR3nt: TGCGCCAGCAGCTTCTCTAGCGGGGCGTCCTACAATGAGCAGTTCTTC
abundance: NA
j_gene: TRBJ2-1
v_gene: TRBV5-1
d_gene: TRBD2

CDR3aa: CAWRRWATNEKLFF
CDR3nt: TGTGCCTGGAGGAGGTGGGCAACTAATGAAAAACTGTTTTTT
abundance: few
j_gene: TRBJ1-4
v_gene: TRBV30
d_gene: NA

CDR3aa: CASSLINQPQHF
CDR3nt: TGTGCCAGCAGCCTTATCAATCAGCCCCAGCATTTT
abundance: NA
j_gene: TRBJ1-5
v_gene: TRBV7-9
d_gene: NA

CDR3aa: CASSVVSGSQETQYF
CDR3nt: TGTGCCAGCAGCGTAGTTTCGGGCAGCCAAGAGACCCAGTACTTC
abundance: NA
j_gene: TRBJ2-5
v_gene: TRBV9
d_gene: NA

CDR3aa: CASSPKGGLSYNEQFF
CDR3nt: TGTGCCAGCAGCCCCAAAGGGGGCCTGTCCTACAATGAGCAGTTCTTC
abundance: NA
j_gene: TRBJ2-1
v_gene: TRBV5-4
d_gene: TRBD1

CDR3aa: CASSLGGGQWNIQYF
CDR3nt: TGTGCCAGCAGCCTTGGGGGAGGACAGTGGAACATTCAGTACTTC
abundance: NA
j_gene: TRBJ2-4
v_gene: TRBV7-9
d_gene: NA

CDR3aa: CASTSTAYSYEQYF
CDR3nt: TGTGCCAGCACGTCGACAGCTTACTCCTACGAGCAGTACTTC
abundance: NA
j_gene: TRBJ2-7
v_gene: TRBV28
d_gene: NA

CDR3aa: CASSTGLAGGQNTQYF
CDR3nt: TGTGCCAGTAGTACCGGACTAGCGGGGGGCCAGAATACGCAGTATTTT
abundance: NA
j_gene: TRBJ2-3
v_gene: TRBV19
d_gene: TRBD2

CDR3aa: CAWSTGSGNQPQHF
CDR3nt: TGTGCCTGGAGTACAGGGAGCGGCAATCAGCCCCAGCATTTT
abundance: few
j_gene: TRBJ1-5
v_gene: TRBV30
d_gene: NA

CDR3aa: CASSHRQEADTQYF
CDR3nt: TGTGCCAGCAGCCACCGCCAGGAGGCAGATACGCAGTATTTT
abundance: NA
j_gene: TRBJ2-3
v_gene: TRBV4-2
d_gene: NA

CDR3aa: CASSSTISRGYGYTF
CDR3nt: TGTGCCAGCAGTTCCACGATATCCCGCGGCTATGGCTACACCTTC
abundance: few
j_gene: TRBJ1-2
v_gene: TRBV6-6
d_gene: NA

CDR3aa: CAISARVEGPEAFF
CDR3nt: TGTGCCATCAGTGCCCGGGTAGAAGGGCCTGAAGCTTTCTTT
abundance: NA
j_gene: TRBJ1-1
v_gene: TRBV6-6
d_gene: NA

CDR3aa: CAGSSEGDLAKNIQYF
CDR3nt: TGTGCCGGGAGTAGCGAGGGGGACTTAGCCAAAAACATTCAGTACTTC
abundance: NA
j_gene: TRBJ2-4
v_gene: TRBV28
d_gene: NA

CDR3aa: CASSEAVDTQYF
CDR3nt: TGTGCCAGCAGTGAAGCGGTCGATACGCAGTATTTT
abundance: few
j_gene: TRBJ2-3
v_gene: TRBV2
d_gene: NA

CDR3aa: CASRQGRNTEAFF
CDR3nt: TGTGCCAGCAGACAGGGTAGGAATACTGAAGCTTTCTTT
abundance: NA
j_gene: TRBJ1-1
v_gene: TRBV6-4
d_gene: NA

CDR3aa: CASGSPTGPNQPQHF
CDR3nt: TGTGCCAGCGGGTCCCCTACCGGGCCCAATCAGCCCCAGCATTTT
abundance: few
j_gene: TRBJ1-5
v_gene: TRBV7-9
d_gene: NA

CDR3aa: CASSGHPGQGSYEQYF
CDR3nt: TGTGCCAGCAGTGGACACCCGGGACAGGGGTCCTACGAGCAGTACTTC
abundance: few
j_gene: TRBJ2-7
v_gene: TRBV25-1
d_gene: TRBD1

CDR3aa: CATTDRKETQYF
CDR3nt: TGTGCCACCACAGACAGAAAAGAGACCCAGTACTTC
abundance: few
j_gene: TRBJ2-5
v_gene: TRBV10-3
d_gene: NA

CDR3aa: CASSQSQLTGGGRPQHF
CDR3nt: TGCGCCAGCAGTCAATCCCAACTGACAGGGGGCGGACGGCCCCAGCATTTT
abundance: NA
j_gene: TRBJ1-5
v_gene: TRBV23-1
d_gene: TRBD1

CDR3aa: CASSLLRDTEAFF
CDR3nt: TGCGCCAGCAGCTTGCTGAGGGACACTGAAGCTTTCTTT
abundance: few
j_gene: TRBJ1-1
v_gene: TRBV5-1
d_gene: NA

CDR3aa: CASSLDMDGYTF
CDR3nt: TGCGCCAGCAGCTTGGACATGGATGGCTACACCTTC
abundance: few
j_gene: TRBJ1-2
v_gene: TRBV5-1
d_gene: NA

CDR3aa: CASSGIGSNYGYTF
CDR3nt: TGTGCCAGCAGTGGTATAGGCAGCAACTATGGCTACACCTTC
abundance: few
j_gene: TRBJ1-2
v_gene: TRBV2
d_gene: NA

CDR3aa: CASSLGSSRISYEQYF
CDR3nt: TGTGCCAGCAGCTTAGGGTCTTCACGTATTTCCTACGAGCAGTACTTC
abundance: few
j_gene: TRBJ2-7
v_gene: TRBV7-9
d_gene: NA

CDR3aa: CASGGTQDTYEQYF
CDR3nt: TGTGCCAGCGGGGGGACACAAGACACCTACGAGCAGTACTTC
abundance: NA
j_gene: TRBJ2-7
v_gene: TRBV6-5
d_gene: NA

CDR3aa: CSVEGRTYEQYF
CDR3nt: TGCAGCGTTGAGGGACGCACCTACGAGCAGTACTTC
abundance: NA
j_gene: TRBJ2-7
v_gene: TRBV29-1
d_gene: NA

CDR3aa: CASSLDYRSNYGYTF
CDR3nt: TGTGCCAGCAGCTTAGATTACAGATCTAACTATGGCTACACCTTC
abundance: few
j_gene: TRBJ1-2
v_gene: TRBV7-9
d_gene: NA

CDR3aa: CAWSLKTGALYGYTF
CDR3nt: TGTGCCTGGTCCCTCAAAACAGGGGCATTATATGGCTACACCTTC
abundance: NA
j_gene: TRBJ1-2
v_gene: TRBV30
d_gene: TRBD1

CDR3aa: CASSQVEGDQPQHF
CDR3nt: TGCGCCAGCAGCCAAGTAGAGGGGGATCAGCCCCAGCATTTT
abundance: few
j_gene: TRBJ1-5
v_gene: TRBV4-1
d_gene: NA

CDR3aa: CASSPRQGGSGGTEAFF
CDR3nt: TGTGCCAGCAGCCCGAGACAAGGAGGGTCCGGGGGCACTGAAGCTTTCTTT
abundance: few
j_gene: TRBJ1-1
v_gene: TRBV28
d_gene: NA

CDR3aa: CASRDLNYGYTF
CDR3nt: TGTGCCAGCAGGGACCTCAATTATGGCTACACCTTC
abundance: NA
j_gene: TRBJ1-2
v_gene: TRBV28
d_gene: NA

CDR3aa: CASSLSRTTNYGYTF
CDR3nt: TGTGCCAGCAGCCTTTCGAGAACTACTAACTATGGCTACACCTTC
abundance: NA
j_gene: TRBJ1-2
v_gene: TRBV14
d_gene: NA

CDR3aa: CASTDSRETQYF
CDR3nt: TGTGCCAGCACTGATTCCCGAGAGACCCAGTACTTC
abundance: NA
j_gene: TRBJ2-5
v_gene: TRBV2
d_gene: NA

CDR3aa: CASSYGVPDTGELFF
CDR3nt: TGTGCCAGCAGTTACGGGGTCCCGGACACCGGGGAGCTGTTTTTT
abundance: NA
j_gene: TRBJ2-2
v_gene: TRBV6-6
d_gene: NA

CDR3aa: CASTPSPVGTSVDTQYF
CDR3nt: TGTGCCAGTACCCCATCCCCGGTTGGCACATCCGTAGATACGCAGTATTTT
abundance: NA
j_gene: TRBJ2-3
v_gene: TRBV19
d_gene: NA

CDR3aa: CASSKPGQPVNTEAFF
CDR3nt: TGTGCCAGTAGTAAGCCGGGACAGCCAGTGAACACTGAAGCTTTCTTT
abundance: NA
j_gene: TRBJ1-1
v_gene: TRBV19
d_gene: TRBD1

CDR3aa: CASSEGVSGGARDTQYF
CDR3nt: TGTGCCAGCAGTGAAGGGGTTAGCGGGGGGGCAAGGGATACGCAGTATTTT
abundance: NA
j_gene: TRBJ2-3
v_gene: TRBV2
d_gene: TRBD2

CDR3aa: CASSPDTEAFF
CDR3nt: TGTGCCAGCAGTCCCGACACTGAAGCTTTCTTT
abundance: few
j_gene: TRBJ1-1
v_gene: TRBV25-1
d_gene: NA

CDR3aa: CASSPMMASTDTQYF
CDR3nt: TGTGCCAGCTCACCAATGATGGCCAGCACAGATACGCAGTATTTT
abundance: few
j_gene: TRBJ2-3
v_gene: TRBV18
d_gene: NA

CDR3aa: CASSSRTGLFQETQYF
CDR3nt: TGCGCCAGCAGCTCCCGGACAGGATTGTTTCAAGAGACCCAGTACTTC
abundance: few
j_gene: TRBJ2-5
v_gene: TRBV5-1
d_gene: TRBD1

CDR3aa: CASSLDGTPQETQYF
CDR3nt: TGTGCCAGCAGCTTGGACGGGACGCCACAAGAGACCCAGTACTTC
abundance: NA
j_gene: TRBJ2-5
v_gene: TRBV7-9
d_gene: NA

CDR3aa: CSVSRTGDTEAFF
CDR3nt: TGCAGCGTTTCCCGGACGGGGGACACTGAAGCTTTCTTT
abundance: few
j_gene: TRBJ1-1
v_gene: TRBV29-1
d_gene: NA

CDR3aa: CASTRSGKNTEAFF
CDR3nt: TGTGCCAGCACCAGGTCAGGGAAGAACACTGAAGCTTTCTTT
abundance: many
j_gene: TRBJ1-1
v_gene: TRBV7-9
d_gene: NA

CDR3aa: CAWSVTGVSGYTF
CDR3nt: TGTGCCTGGAGTGTAACCGGGGTATCGGGCTACACCTTC
abundance: NA
j_gene: TRBJ1-2
v_gene: TRBV30
d_gene: NA

CDR3aa: CAWSREGGTEAFF
CDR3nt: TGTGCCTGGAGTAGGGAGGGCGGAACTGAAGCTTTCTTT
abundance: NA
j_gene: TRBJ1-1
v_gene: TRBV30
d_gene: NA

CDR3aa: CAWSVQVRTDTQYF
CDR3nt: TGTGCCTGGAGTGTACAGGTGCGGACAGATACGCAGTATTTT
abundance: few
j_gene: TRBJ2-3
v_gene: TRBV30
d_gene: NA

CDR3aa: CASSSQTGDYEQYF
CDR3nt: TGTGCCAGCAGCTCCCAGACAGGGGACTACGAGCAGTACTTC
abundance: NA
j_gene: TRBJ2-7
v_gene: TRBV13
d_gene: TRBD1

CDR3aa: CASRLQGIGGELFF
CDR3nt: TGTGCCAGTAGATTACAGGGTATCGGCGGGGAGCTGTTTTTT
abundance: NA
j_gene: TRBJ2-2
v_gene: TRBV19
d_gene: NA

CDR3aa: CASSLGTESYGYTF
CDR3nt: TGCGCCAGCAGCTTGGGCACAGAATCCTATGGCTACACCTTC
abundance: NA
j_gene: TRBJ1-2
v_gene: TRBV5-1
d_gene: NA

CDR3aa: CAFGTVYSNQPQHF
CDR3nt: TGTGCCTTTGGGACAGTATATAGCAATCAGCCCCAGCATTTT
abundance: NA
j_gene: TRBJ1-5
v_gene: TRBV30
d_gene: TRBD1